This T cell receptor (beta chain) was observed in a study of Ad26.COV2.S vaccination and SARS-CoV-2 variants. The CDR3 is made up of 12 amino acids. The V gene's germline CDR1 is SGHNT and CDR2 YENEEA. The germline V and J ends were trimmed by 4 bases and 8 bases, with 8 bases remaining between them. Overall study results and limits: The placebo group had lower spike-specific TCR breadth than the vaccine recipients did.

Regarding this clone: Its target is not known.

The protocol was immunoSEQ multiplex PCR, while the TCRdb copy is restricted to in-frame clones and leaves out a portion. The profile shows approximately 280,000 clones, more than 75% of them singletons. Treatment here: some 20 received Ad26.COV2.S at low or high dose, single or two shots; roughly five received placebo; per-sample allocation not given. All samples were drawn on day 63, counting from the first vaccine or placebo injection. The clonotype originates from a person between 18 and 60 years old who received the Ad26.COV2.S COVID-19 vaccine or a placebo. The sequenced sample was peripheral blood, obtained in a trial of Ad26.COV2.S vaccine versus placebo. This rearrangement joins TRBV11-3 to TRBJ2-2; D not resolved. The CDR3 nucleotides read TGTGCCAGCAGCTCCACCAAGGGGGAGCTGTTTTTT. Protein sequence: CASSSTKGELFF.